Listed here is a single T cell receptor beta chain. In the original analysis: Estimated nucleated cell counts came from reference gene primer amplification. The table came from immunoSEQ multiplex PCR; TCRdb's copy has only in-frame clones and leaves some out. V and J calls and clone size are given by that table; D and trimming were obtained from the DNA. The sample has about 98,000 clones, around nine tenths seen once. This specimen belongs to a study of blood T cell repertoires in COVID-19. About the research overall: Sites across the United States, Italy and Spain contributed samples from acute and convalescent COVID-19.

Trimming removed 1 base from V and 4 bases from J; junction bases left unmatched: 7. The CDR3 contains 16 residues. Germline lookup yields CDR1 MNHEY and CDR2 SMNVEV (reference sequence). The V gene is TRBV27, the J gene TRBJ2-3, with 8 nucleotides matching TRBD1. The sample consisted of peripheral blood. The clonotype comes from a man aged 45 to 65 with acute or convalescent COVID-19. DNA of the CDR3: TGTGCCAGCAGTTTATATGCGCCAGGGGGCTCAGATACGCAGTATTTT. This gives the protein CASSLYAPGGSDTQYF.